This T cell receptor beta chain emerged from a study of OX40 agonist ivuxolimab in advanced cancers. The table came from immunoSEQ multiplex PCR; TCRdb's copy has only in-frame clones and leaves some out. This sample has about 22,000 clones, with roughly 79% found just once. The V gene end was trimmed by 5 bases and the J gene end by 6 bases; junction bases not matched to a gene: 8. The CDR3 spans 15 residues. Germline V gene sequence: CDR1 MNHNS, CDR2 SASEGT. Findings of the study overall: Average numbers of expanded clones were greater in CD8+ T cells than in CD4+. Low normalized T-cell clonal expansion was also seen in some nonresponders.

This clone came up a few times. Its antigen is unknown. Autoimmune disease history or systemic immunosuppression was exclusionary. Material: CD4+ or CD8+ T cells sorted from blood, obtained in a trial of the OX40 agonist ivuxolimab. The receptor was derived from an adult with an advanced solid tumor such as melanoma, head and neck, liver or kidney cancer. The V call is TRBV6-1, the J call TRBJ1-5, with TRBD1 matching over 9 bases. This chain's CDR3 is CASSLGQGKIQPQHF. The DNA for the CDR3 is TGTGCCAGCAGTTTAGGACAGGGGAAGATTCAGCCCCAGCATTTT.